This T cell receptor (beta chain) was recorded in a study of T cells in women clearing cervical HPV infection. On the study more broadly: No precancer developed; the control's incident HPV16 infection cleared within 12 months. Controls gave blood once infection was undetectable; cases at lesion identification.

All participants had a single incident cervical HPV16 infection, and prevalent HPV16 infections were excluded. Germline trimming cut 4 bases from V and 7 bases from J; bases unmatched to any gene: 5. The CDR3 is 13 amino acids. The germline V gene encodes CDR1 GTSNPN and CDR2 SVGIG (reference sequence). Average input was roughly 1,200 ng genomic DNA for immunoSEQ TCR beta CDR3 amplification. Repertoires were generated with immunoSEQ multiplex PCR, while TCRdb's copy carries only in-frame clones and drops some. The listing records around 39,000 clones. For this clone: The read ends 3 residues shy of where the CDR3 ends; the end is completed using the germline J gene.

The sequenced sample consisted of blood buffy coat. This clonotype originated in a woman aged 18 to 75 with a cervical HPV16 infection that either progressed to CIN3+ or cleared (not recorded which). This rearrangement joins TRBV30 to TRBJ2-1; TRBD1 matches at 9 bases. The CDR3 here is CAWTEQGANEQFF. CDR3 DNA (partial): TGTGCCTGGACGGAACAGGGGGCGAATGAG.